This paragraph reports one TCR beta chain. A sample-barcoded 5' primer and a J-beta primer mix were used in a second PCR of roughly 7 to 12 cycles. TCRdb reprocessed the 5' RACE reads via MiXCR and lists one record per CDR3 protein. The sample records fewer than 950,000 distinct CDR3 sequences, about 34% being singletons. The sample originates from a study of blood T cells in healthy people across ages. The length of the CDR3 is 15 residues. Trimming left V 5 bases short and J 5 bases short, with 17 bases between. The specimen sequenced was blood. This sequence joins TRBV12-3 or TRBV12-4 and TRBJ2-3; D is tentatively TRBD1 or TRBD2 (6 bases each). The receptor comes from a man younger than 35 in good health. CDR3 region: CASSRIGGLGDTQYF. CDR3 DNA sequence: TGTGCCAGCAGTCGGATAGGGGGGTTAGGAGATACGCAGTATTTT.